Shown below are 24 T cell receptor beta chains from a single sample sequenced in a study of blood T cell repertoires in COVID-19. Only in-frame clones appear in the TCRdb table, and some are missing; sequencing was by immunoSEQ multiplex PCR. The table has 35,000 to 45,000 clones, about 76% seen once. Material: peripheral blood. These TCRs come from a man between 65 and 79 years old with active or convalescent COVID-19.

This chain connects TRBV6-1 to TRBJ1-2; TRBD1 is a possible D gene (5 bases). V lost 2 bases and J lost 5, with 15 bases in between. The CDR3 spans 15 residues. Germline lookup yields CDR1 MNHNS and CDR2 SASEGT. This CDR3 is CASSEWGDLGYGYTF. The CDR3 bases are TGTGCCAGCAGTGAATGGGGCGACCTAGGGTATGGCTACACCTTC.

The chain links TRBV12-3 or TRBV12-4 to TRBJ1-6; a possible D gene is TRBD1 (6 bases). The length of the CDR3 is 12 residues. V shed 5 bases and J shed 15 bases, with 14 bases lying between them. CDR3: CASSPGRGHLHF. The CDR3 nucleotides read TGTGCCAGCAGTCCCGGACGGGGACACCTCCACTTT.

The chain links TRBV28 to TRBJ1-5; D ambiguous. CDR1 MDHEN and CDR2 SYDVKM come from the germline V gene. There are 12 residues in the CDR3. Trimming shortened V by 4 bases and J by 5 bases, and 6 bases separated the two germline ends. CDR3 residues: CASSSQYQPQHF. In nucleotides, the CDR3 is TGTGCCAGCAGTTCTCAGTATCAGCCCCAGCATTTT.

This sequence joins TRBV5-1 and TRBJ2-3, with no clear D. V gave up 0 bases and J gave up 0 bases, with 5 bases separating them. Germline CDR1 is SGHRS and CDR2 is YFSETQ. The CDR3 covers 14 residues. The CDR3 DNA follows: TGCGCCAGCAGCTTGGACAGTAGCACAGATACGCAGTATTTT. Protein sequence: CASSLDSSTDTQYF. The entire variable domain, with the rest obtained from reference TRBV5-1 and TRBJ2-3, is as follows: KAGVTQTPRYLIKTRGQQVTLSCSPISGHRSVSWYQQTPGQGLQFLFEYFSETQRNKGNFPGRFSGRQFSNSRSEMNVSTLELGDSALYLCASSLDSSTDTQYFGPGTRLTVL.

The chain carries TRBV5-5 and TRBJ1-2; tentative D call: TRBD1 (5 bases). Germline CDR1 reads SGHKS; CDR2 reads YYEKEE (reference sequence). Trimming pared 0 bases from V and 4 bases from J, leaving 7 bases between. This CDR3 is built from 13 residues. CDR3 amino acids: CASSLARAYGYTF. DNA of the CDR3: TGTGCCAGCAGCTTGGCCAGGGCCTATGGCTACACCTTC.

This clone was observed many times. Written as DNA, the CDR3 is TGTGCCAGCTCACCACAGGGGATCAGGACTGAAGCTTTCTTT. This translates into CASSPQGIRTEAFF. This chain uses TRBV18 with TRBJ1-1; D possibly corresponds to TRBD1 (5 bases). In germline, CDR1 is KGHSH, CDR2 LQKENI. Trimming stripped 1 base from V and 5 bases from J, with 11 bases between. The CDR3 spans 14 residues.

This rearrangement joins TRBV3-1 (or the pseudogene TRBV3-2) to TRBJ1-3; D uncertain. Germline CDR1 and CDR2: LGHDT and YNNKEL (reference sequence). The CDR3 loop spans 13 amino acids. V gave up 1 base and J gave up 3 bases, with 4 bases separating them. CDR3 amino acids: CASSQGDGNTIYF. The CDR3 region has the DNA TGTGCCAGCAGCCAAGGAGATGGAAACACCATATATTTT.

The chain recombines TRBV9 with TRBJ2-2; TRBD2 matches 8 bases. Germline values: CDR1 SGDLS, CDR2 YYNGEE. The CDR3 consists of 15 residues. V dropped 4 bases and J dropped 2; count of bases not matched to a gene: 4. For the CDR3, the DNA is TGTGCCAGCAGCTACCGGGGGGGAAACACCGGGGAGCTGTTTTTT. Encoded protein: CASSYRGGNTGELFF.

This chain uses TRBV7-9 with TRBJ2-5; D call uncertain. V was pared by 0 bases and J by 11 bases, with 10 bases between. There are 12 residues in the CDR3. CDR1 and CDR2 from the germline V gene are SEHNR and FQNEAQ (reference sequence). CDR3 bases: TGTGCCAGCAGCTTAGCAGAGCGTATTCAGTACTTC. Its translation: CASSLAERIQYF.

The genes are TRBV10-3 and TRBJ2-3; the match to TRBD2 covers 13 bases. Trimming cost V 4 bases and J 4 bases; bases outside gene matches: 8. The CDR3 extends over 17 amino acids. Per germline, CDR1 ENHRY and CDR2 SYGVKD. The CDR3 region is CAISGRTSGGGADTQYF. The DNA for the CDR3 is TGTGCCATCAGTGGGAGGACTAGCGGGGGCGGCGCAGATACGCAGTATTTT.

The CDR3 nucleotides are TGTGCCAGCAGCCGAGACAGACTCCGCGGGTTTGACGAGCAGTACTTC. Translation: CASSRDRLRGFDEQYF. The chain has TRBV3-1 (or the pseudogene TRBV3-2) and TRBJ2-7; D assignment may be TRBD1 or TRBD2 (5 bases each). V lost 4 bases and J 5 bases, leaving 21 bases between the germline ends. The CDR3 sequence is 16 residues long. Germline V CDR1 and CDR2: LGHDT, YNNKEL (reference sequence).

The gene calls are TRBV6-5 and TRBJ1-6, with D hard to call. The CDR3 is 12 amino acids. Germline V CDR1 and CDR2: MNHEY, SVGAGI. V was shortened by 6 bases and J by 9 bases, with 9 bases between the two germline ends. CDR3 region: CASRYSSSPLHF. The CDR3 nucleotides read TGTGCCAGCAGATATTCCAGTTCACCCCTCCACTTT.

Written as DNA, the CDR3 is TGTGCCAGCAGCTTTATTAAAGATACGCAGTATTTT. It translates to CASSFIKDTQYF. This sequence joins TRBV11-3 and TRBJ2-3, with D unresolved. The CDR3 spans 12 residues. Germline assignment: CDR1 SGHNT and CDR2 YENEEA. Trimming took off 3 bases at V and 5 bases at J, with 6 bases between the two ends.

A single count supports this clone. The chain couples TRBV5-1 to TRBJ1-6; 8 bases agree with TRBD1. The CDR3 has 16 amino acids. The germline gives CDR1 SGHRS, CDR2 YFSETQ. V shed 5 bases and J 9 bases; nucleotides not matched to a gene: 13. CDR3 loop: CASSPGTGERGSPLHF. The CDR3 nucleotides are TGCGCCAGCAGTCCCGGGACAGGTGAACGAGGTTCACCCCTCCACTTT. Combining the CDR3 with reference TRBV5-1 and TRBJ1-6 gives the whole variable domain KAGVTQTPRYLIKTRGQQVTLSCSPISGHRSVSWYQQTPGQGLQFLFEYFSETQRNKGNFPGRFSGRQFSNSRSEMNVSTLELGDSALYLCASSPGTGERGSPLHFGNGTRLTVT.

V usage is TRBV5-1 and J usage is TRBJ1-4, with TRBD1 as a possible D gene (6 bases). V lost 3 bases and J lost 7, with 19 bases in between. The CDR3 totals 16 residues. From germline, CDR1 is SGHRS and CDR2 YFSETQ. CDR3 coding DNA: TGCGCCAGCAGCTGGGGAGAGGGACAAGGAGGTGAAAAACTGTTTTTT. As protein: CASSWGEGQGGEKLFF.

The rearrangement uses TRBV3-1 (or the pseudogene TRBV3-2) and TRBJ2-2, with 8 bases fitting TRBD2. This CDR3 contains 15 residues. V lost 3 bases and J lost 0; bases outside the gene matches: 0. Germline loops: CDR1 LGHDT, CDR2 YNNKEL (reference sequence). The DNA of the CDR3 is TGTGCCAGCAGCCAGCGGGGGGCGAACACCGGGGAGCTGTTTTTT. It specifies CASSQRGANTGELFF.

The chain couples TRBV5-1 to TRBJ2-7, with D maybe TRBD1 (5 bases). V shed 4 bases and J shed 5 bases, with 16 bases lying between them. The germline gives CDR1 SGHRS, CDR2 YFSETQ. The CDR3 loop spans 14 amino acids. The CDR3 DNA is TGCGCCAGCAGCCCCGGCAGGGTTTTCGACGAGCAGTACTTC. Protein product: CASSPGRVFDEQYF.

This sequence joins TRBV7-9 and TRBJ2-1; no reliable D call. Germline CDR1 and CDR2: SEHNR and FQNEAQ (reference sequence). Trimming stripped 1 base from V and 0 bases from J, with 13 bases between. This CDR3 region has 17 residues. CDR3 nucleotides: TGTGCCAGCAGCTTAGTTTTGTACAGAAGCTCCTACAATGAGCAGTTCTTC. This sequence encodes CASSLVLYRSSYNEQFF.

DNA of the CDR3: TGTGCCTGGAAGGGAGTTATGGGCGGCACAGATACGCAGTATTTT. It translates to CAWKGVMGGTDTQYF. This chain uses TRBV30 with TRBJ2-3; possibly TRBD2 for D (5 bases). Germline values: CDR1 GTSNPN, CDR2 SVGIG (reference sequence). The CDR3 is made up of 15 amino acids. V lost 4 bases and J 1 base, leaving 15 bases between the germline ends.

This clone has a handful of counts. The chain carries TRBV29-1 and TRBJ2-6; 7 nucleotides match TRBD1. CDR3 length equals 14 residues. The germline CDR1 and CDR2 sequences are SQVTM and ANQGSEA. The trim removed 5 bases at V and 4 bases at J, leaving 5 bases unmatched. The CDR3: CSVYTGVGANVLTF. CDR3 DNA: TGCAGCGTTTATACAGGGGTCGGGGCCAACGTCCTGACTTTC. The whole variable domain, remainder taken from reference TRBV29-1 and TRBJ2-6, is SAVISQKPSRDICQRGTSLTIQCQVDSQVTMMFWYRQQPGQSLTLIATANQGSEATYESGFVIDKFPISRPNLTFSTLTVSNMSPEDSSIYLCSVYTGVGANVLTFGAGSRLTVL.

CDR3: CASSTQAPGVSPLHF. The CDR3 DNA reads as TGTGCCAGCAGCACACAAGCCCCGGGGGTTTCACCCCTCCACTTT. This chain uses TRBV7-9 with TRBJ1-6, with D tentatively TRBD1 (5 bases). Germline-derived CDR1 and CDR2 are SEHNR and FQNEAQ (reference sequence). The CDR3 contains 15 residues. Trimming removed 5 bases from V and 9 bases from J, with 17 bases in between.

The rearrangement links TRBV28 to TRBJ1-2; D call uncertain. The germline gives CDR1 MDHEN, CDR2 SYDVKM. V lost 6 bases to trimming and J lost 3 bases, with 11 bases between them. The CDR3 has 13 amino acids. The CDR3 DNA reads as TGTGCCAGCAGGATGACATCTGACTATGGCTACACCTTC. Translation: CASRMTSDYGYTF.

This clone was seen more than once but under ten times. The chain combines TRBV7-2 with TRBJ1-2; 8 nucleotides align to TRBD1. Germline V CDR1 and CDR2: SGHTA, FQGNSA. V was clipped by 4 bases and J by 6 bases; unmatched bases: 7. This CDR3 comprises 14 residues. The CDR3 sequence: CASSSFQGANGYTF. The CDR3 coding sequence is TGTGCCAGCAGCTCTTTCCAGGGGGCTAATGGCTACACCTTC.

The V gene is TRBV3-1 (or the pseudogene TRBV3-2), the J gene TRBJ2-5, with TRBD2 identical over 11 bases. CDR1 is LGHDT, CDR2 YNNKEL, per germline (reference sequence). V shed 5 bases, J shed 2 bases, and the junction held 7 bases outside the gene matches. The CDR3 has 16 residues. Written as DNA, the CDR3 is TGTGCCAGCAGCACCCGAGGGACTAGCGGTCAAGAGACCCAGTACTTC. Its translation: CASSTRGTSGQETQYF.